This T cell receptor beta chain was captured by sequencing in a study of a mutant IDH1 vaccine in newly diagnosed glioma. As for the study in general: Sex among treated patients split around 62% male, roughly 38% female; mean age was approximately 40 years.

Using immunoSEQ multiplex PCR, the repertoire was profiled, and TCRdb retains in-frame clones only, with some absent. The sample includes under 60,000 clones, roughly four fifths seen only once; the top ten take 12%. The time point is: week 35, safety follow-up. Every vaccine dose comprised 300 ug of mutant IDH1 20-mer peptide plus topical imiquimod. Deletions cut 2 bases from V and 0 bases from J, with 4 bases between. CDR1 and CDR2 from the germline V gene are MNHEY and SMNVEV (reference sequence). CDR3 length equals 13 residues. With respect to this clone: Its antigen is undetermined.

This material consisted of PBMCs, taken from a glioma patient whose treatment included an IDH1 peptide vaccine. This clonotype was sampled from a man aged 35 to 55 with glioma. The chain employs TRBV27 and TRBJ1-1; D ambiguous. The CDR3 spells CASSLVLNTEAFF. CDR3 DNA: TGTGCCAGCAGTTTAGTTCTGAACACTGAAGCTTTCTTT.